This T cell receptor (beta chain) was documented in a study of T cell responses to AZD1222 COVID-19 vaccine. Whole-study results and caveats: Clonal diversity was possibly underestimated, and the donors were mostly white British, with more females. Seropositive at baseline were only a handful of AZD1222 recipients. In all cases, repertoires were sampled only after the peak T cell response.

This clone has only one observation. Its antigen is unidentified. The repertoire was sequenced with immunoSEQ multiplex PCR; TCRdb's copy has only in-frame clones and lacks some. The table includes 84,000 or so clones, around 90% detected once. The CDR3 spans 14 residues. Looked up from germline, CDR1 is KGHSH and CDR2 is LQKENI. The V gene lost 6 bases and the J gene lost 0 bases, with 8 bases spanning the gap. This material consisted of peripheral blood, taken on day 0 of MenACWY control vaccination. The receptor was derived from an adult in good health. The chain joins TRBV18 to TRBJ1-4; D remains ambiguous. In DNA, the CDR3 is TGTGCCAGCTCCCCCGATTCAACTAATGAAAAACTGTTTTTT. It specifies CASSPDSTNEKLFF.